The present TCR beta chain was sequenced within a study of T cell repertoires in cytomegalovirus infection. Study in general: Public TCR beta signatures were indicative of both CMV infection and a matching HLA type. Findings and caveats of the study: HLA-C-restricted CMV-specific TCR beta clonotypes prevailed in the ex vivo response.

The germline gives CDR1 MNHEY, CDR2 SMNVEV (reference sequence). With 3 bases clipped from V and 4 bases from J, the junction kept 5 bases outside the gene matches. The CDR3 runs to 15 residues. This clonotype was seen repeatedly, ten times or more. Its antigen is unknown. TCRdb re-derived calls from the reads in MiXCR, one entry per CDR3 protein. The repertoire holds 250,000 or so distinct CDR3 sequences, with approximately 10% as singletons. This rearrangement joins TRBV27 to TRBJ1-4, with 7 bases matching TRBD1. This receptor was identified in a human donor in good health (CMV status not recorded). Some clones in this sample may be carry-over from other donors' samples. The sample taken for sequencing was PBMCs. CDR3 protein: CASSFLGQDNEKLFF. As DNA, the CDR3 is TGTGCCAGCAGTTTTCTCGGACAGGATAATGAAAAACTGTTTTTT.